This T cell receptor beta chain was profiled in a study of shared clonotypes between healthy human individuals. Study-wide points: Among non-shared clonotypes, generation probabilities were lower than among those shared by all four donors.

Concerning this clone: Its antigen is unidentified.

The germline V and J ends were trimmed by 4 bases and 5 bases, with 21 bases remaining between them. Germline loops: CDR1 MDHEN, CDR2 SYDVKM. This CDR3 has 17 amino acids. Sequenced by immunoSEQ multiplex PCR; TCRdb stores in-frame clones only, minus some. The data show about 2.3 million clones, around 92% seen once. V gene TRBV28 combines with J gene TRBJ1-5, with unresolved D. The receptor was derived from a man aged 18 to 30 in good health. Some clones in this sample may be carry-over from other donors' samples. The specimen was naive CD4+ T cells from PBMCs. Stated subset: CD45RA+ positively selected. The DNA of the CDR3 is TGTGCCAGCAGTTATACCCGACACGACGGGTTGGATCAGCCCCAGCATTTT. This gives the protein CASSYTRHDGLDQPQHF.